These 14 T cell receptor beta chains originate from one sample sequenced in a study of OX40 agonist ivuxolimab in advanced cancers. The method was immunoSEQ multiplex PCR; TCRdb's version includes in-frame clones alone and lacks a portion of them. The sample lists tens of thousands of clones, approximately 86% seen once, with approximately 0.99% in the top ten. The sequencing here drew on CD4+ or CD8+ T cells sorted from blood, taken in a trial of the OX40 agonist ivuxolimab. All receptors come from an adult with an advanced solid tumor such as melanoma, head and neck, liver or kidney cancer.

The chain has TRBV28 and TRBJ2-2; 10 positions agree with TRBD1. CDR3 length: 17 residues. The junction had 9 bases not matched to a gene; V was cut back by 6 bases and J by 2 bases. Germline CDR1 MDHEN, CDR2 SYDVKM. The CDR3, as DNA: TGTGCCAGCAGACTATATAGGACAGGGGGTAACACCGGGGAGCTGTTTTTT. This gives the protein CASRLYRTGGNTGELFF. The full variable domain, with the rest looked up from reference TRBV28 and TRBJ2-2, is DVKVTQSSRYLVKRTGEKVFLECVQDMDHENMFWYRQDPGLGLRLIYFSYDVKMKEKGDIPEGYSVSREKKERFSLILESASTNQTSMYLCASRLYRTGGNTGELFFGEGSRLTVL.

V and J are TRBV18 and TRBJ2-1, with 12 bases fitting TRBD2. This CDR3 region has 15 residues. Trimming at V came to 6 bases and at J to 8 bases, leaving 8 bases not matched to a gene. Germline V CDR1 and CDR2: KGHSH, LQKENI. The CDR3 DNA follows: TGTGCCAGCTCTCCTCTAGCGGGAGGGAGGGATGAGCAGTTCTTC. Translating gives CASSPLAGGRDEQFF.

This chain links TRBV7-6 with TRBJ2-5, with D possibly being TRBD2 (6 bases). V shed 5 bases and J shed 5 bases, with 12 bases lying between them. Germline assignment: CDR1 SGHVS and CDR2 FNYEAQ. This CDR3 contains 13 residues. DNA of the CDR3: TGTGCCAGCAGCGGTGGAGGGGACGAGACCCAGTACTTC. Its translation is CASSGGGDETQYF.

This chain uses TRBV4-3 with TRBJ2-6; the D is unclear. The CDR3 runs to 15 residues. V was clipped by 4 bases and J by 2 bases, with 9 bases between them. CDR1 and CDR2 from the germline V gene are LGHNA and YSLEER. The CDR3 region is CASSLVSTGANVLTF. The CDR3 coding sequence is TGCGCCAGCAGCCTGGTGAGCACTGGGGCCAACGTCCTGACTTTC.

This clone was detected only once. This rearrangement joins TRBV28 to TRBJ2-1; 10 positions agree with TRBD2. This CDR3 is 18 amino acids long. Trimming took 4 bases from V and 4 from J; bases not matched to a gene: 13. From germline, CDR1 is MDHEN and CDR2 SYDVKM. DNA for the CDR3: TGTGCCAGCAGTTCTCCTAGCGGGAGAACTAGTATTTACAATGAGCAGTTCTTC. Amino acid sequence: CASSSPSGRTSIYNEQFF.

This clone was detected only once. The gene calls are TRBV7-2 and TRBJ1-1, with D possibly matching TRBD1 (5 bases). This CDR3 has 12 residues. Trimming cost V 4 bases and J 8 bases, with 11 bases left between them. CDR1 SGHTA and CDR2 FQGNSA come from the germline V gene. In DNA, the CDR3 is TGTGCCAGCAGCTCAGAGAGGGGAGAAGCTTTCTTT. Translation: CASSSERGEAFF.

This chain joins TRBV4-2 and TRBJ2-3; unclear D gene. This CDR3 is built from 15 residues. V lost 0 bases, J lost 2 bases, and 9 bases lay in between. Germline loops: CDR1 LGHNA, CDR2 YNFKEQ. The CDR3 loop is CASSQEGGSTDTQYF. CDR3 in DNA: TGTGCCAGCAGCCAAGAGGGCGGATCCACAGATACGCAGTATTTT.

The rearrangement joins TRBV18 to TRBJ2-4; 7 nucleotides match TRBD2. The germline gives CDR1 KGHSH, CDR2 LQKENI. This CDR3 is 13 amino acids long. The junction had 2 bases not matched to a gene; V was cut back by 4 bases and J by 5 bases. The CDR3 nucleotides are TGTGCCAGCTCACTCGGACTAGAAAACATTCAGTACTTC. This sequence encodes CASSLGLENIQYF.

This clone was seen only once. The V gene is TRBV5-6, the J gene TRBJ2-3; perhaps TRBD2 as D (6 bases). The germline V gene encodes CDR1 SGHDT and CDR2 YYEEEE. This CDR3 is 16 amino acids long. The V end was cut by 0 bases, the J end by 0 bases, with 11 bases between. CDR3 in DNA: TGTGCCAGCAGCTTGGATTGGCGGGGCAGCACAGATACGCAGTATTTT. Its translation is CASSLDWRGSTDTQYF.

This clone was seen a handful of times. This CDR3 reads CASSLQGDGTGELFF. The CDR3, as DNA: TGCGCCAGCAGCTTACAGGGTGATGGGACCGGGGAGCTGTTTTTT. The gene calls are TRBV5-1 and TRBJ2-2, with a possible D match to TRBD1 (6 bases). The CDR3 spans 15 residues. V was cut by 2 bases and J by 5 bases, with 13 bases left in between. CDR1 and CDR2 from the germline V gene are SGHRS and YFSETQ.

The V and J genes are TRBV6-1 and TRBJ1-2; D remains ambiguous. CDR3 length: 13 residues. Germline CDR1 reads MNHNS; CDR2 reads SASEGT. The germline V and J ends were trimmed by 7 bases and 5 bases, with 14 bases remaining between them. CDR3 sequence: CASTEPLGYGYTF. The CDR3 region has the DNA TGTGCCAGCACAGAGCCGTTGGGGTATGGCTACACCTTC.

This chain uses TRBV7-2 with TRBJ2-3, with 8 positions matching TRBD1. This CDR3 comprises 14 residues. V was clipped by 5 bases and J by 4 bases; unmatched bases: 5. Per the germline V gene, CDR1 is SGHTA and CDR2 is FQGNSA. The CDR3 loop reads CASSARQGSDTQYF. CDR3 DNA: TGTGCCAGCAGCGCCCGACAGGGGTCAGATACGCAGTATTTT.

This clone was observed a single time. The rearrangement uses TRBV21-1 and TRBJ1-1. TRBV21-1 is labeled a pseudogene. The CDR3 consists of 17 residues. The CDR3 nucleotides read TGTGCCAGCAGCAAATCTAGGAGGGCAGGGCGTCACACTGAAGCTTTCTTT. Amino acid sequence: CASSKSRRAGRHTEAFF.

Written as DNA, the CDR3 is TGTGCCAGTAGTATGTCACGGTCTAGCACAGATACGCAGTATTTT. It codes for CASSMSRSSTDTQYF. The chain recombines TRBV19 with TRBJ2-3, with unresolved D. Trimming removed 3 bases from V and 0 bases from J, with 10 bases in between. CDR3 size: 15 residues. Germline V gene lookup returns CDR1 LNHDA and CDR2 SQIVND (reference sequence).